This T cell receptor (beta chain) was captured by sequencing in a study of blood T cells in healthy people across ages. Together with a sample-barcoded 5' primer, a J-beta primer mix was included in a second PCR lasting about 7 to 11 cycles. Template switching added a 12-random-nucleotide identifier to every cDNA molecule. TCRdb processed the 5' RACE reads anew with MiXCR; each CDR3 protein has one entry. The sample lists some 760,000 distinct CDR3 sequences, 20% to 30% seen once, with under 10% in the top ten. This clonotype came up a few times. The CDR3 covers 16 residues. Germline CDR1 reads SNHLY; CDR2 reads FYNNEI. J gave up 4 bases and V 2 bases, and 6 bases lay outside the gene matches. In addition, the sample was reused for a study of T cells of mothers and their children. That work states: The people who donated were a few healthy Caucasian mothers and their six children. Across the analysis, no persistent microchimeric T cell clones were detected.

The chain employs TRBV2 and TRBJ1-5, with 9 positions matching TRBD1. This TCR derives from a boy aged 10-17 years in good health. Sequenced: blood. Here the CDR3 DNA reads TGTGCCAGCAGTGAATGGGACAGGGAGGGTAATCAGCCCCAGCATTTT. Its protein product is CASSEWDREGNQPQHF.